This T cell receptor beta chain was recorded in a study of PD-1 blockade in mismatch repair-deficient tumors (dated by TCRdb to 2017 to 2019). With regard to the full study: The trial enrolled 85 to 100 consecutive patients with 12 to 13 mismatch repair-deficient cancer types between 2013 and late 2016, all previously treated and progressing. Tumor-associated T cell clones were tracked in the peripheral blood of patients responding to PD-1 blockade by deep sequencing of TCR CDR3 regions.

V is reduced by 5 bases and J by 8 bases, leaving a spacing of 16 bases between them. From cysteine to phenylalanine, the CDR3 is 14 amino acids long. This entry keeps only the CDR3 DNA: 42 bases, framed from base 1. For CDR1 and CDR2, the germline V gene (reference sequence) lists PRHDT and FYEKMQ. Library creation used the immunoSEQ multiplex PCR assay. TCRdb took this table from immuneACCESS and kept in-frame rearrangements with V and J called. Such tables lack part of the clones; where checked against another copy, unresolved V genes explain under half of the gap, and the rest is unexplained. In this sample the table shows some 45,000 clones, over 60% of which occur a single time. The ten largest account for more than 3% of the sample. Explained via the paper, the time point label denotes: peripheral blood before pembrolizumab. Mismatch repair deficiency was established in every enrolled patient by polymerase chain reaction or immunohistochemistry. TCR sequencing was carried out for a few patients who responded to pembrolizumab therapy. Pembrolizumab PD-1 blockade was prospectively tested in advanced mismatch repair-deficient cancers, regardless of tissue of origin, in the phase II trial. Serial peripheral blood T cell samples were collected before and at multiple times after starting PD-1 blockade. Blood sampling time points were reported as weeks after the first dose of pembrolizumab.

Points on this clone: There is no known antigen for this receptor. No base quality information exists; no much larger clone differs at one position.

What the work shows at the level of the full study, not this receptor alone: Rapid expansion after pembrolizumab followed by contraction, generally before radiologic responses, was shown by tumor-resident clones, which were often undetectable in blood before treatment.

The sequences come from PBMCs, collected before pembrolizumab treatment. The chain is assembled from TRBV13 and TRBJ2-1, and possibly TRBD2, on 7 matching bases. The source of this sequence is an adult with mismatch repair-deficient cancer. CDR3 protein: CASSQRGRADEQFF. Here is the DNA: TGTGCCAGCAGCCAGAGGGGGAGGGCCGATGAGCAGTTCTTC.